The rows below give T cell receptor beta chains drawn from one sample of a study of cytomegalovirus exposure and HLA in healthy donors. Sequencing was performed with immunoSEQ multiplex PCR; in TCRdb, only in-frame clones are kept and a portion is missing. The table has 150,000 to 200,000 clones, roughly four fifths seen once. The specimen was PBMCs. The receptors originated from a man aged 50 or older in good health and CMV-seronegative. The CDR3 runs from the conserved cysteine through the conserved F or W. D genes are given only for firm matches. Size is omitted from some rows. Given values are once, few, many or a class for expanded clones.

TRBJ1-2 | - | TRBV7-2 | - | TGTGCCAGCAGCCCCAATCCTAACTATGGCTACACCTTC | CASSPNPNYGYTF
TRBJ1-2 | - | TRBV6-5 | once | TGTGCCAGCAGTCCGGGACACCTATATGGCTACACCTTC | CASSPGHLYGYTF
TRBJ1-4 | - | TRBV15 | - | TGTGCCACCAAAGAGGGAAGGGAAAAACTGTTTTTT | CATKEGREKLFF
TRBJ1-1 | - | TRBV5-4 | - | TGTGCCAGCAGCCTTCAAACAGGGATGGGGACTGAAGCTTTCTTT | CASSLQTGMGTEAFF
TRBJ2-1 | TRBD2 | TRBV4-1 | few | TGCGCCAGCAGCCATGTGACTAGCGGGGGGGCTTATTACAATGAGCAGTTCTTC | CASSHVTSGGAYYNEQFF
TRBJ1-5 | TRBD1 | TRBV4-1 | - | TGCGCCAGCAGCCACATAGACAGGGTCAATCAGCCCCAGCATTTT | CASSHIDRVNQPQHF
TRBJ1-5 | - | TRBV27 | - | TGTGCCAGCAGTCGTGTTCCCTCGTTAAGCAATCAGCCCCAGCATTTT | CASSRVPSLSNQPQHF
TRBJ2-7 | - | TRBV7-2 | - | TGTGCCAGCAGCTTAGTTCGGGGAGGCGAGCAGTACTTC | CASSLVRGGEQYF
TRBJ1-2 | TRBD1 | TRBV18 | - | TGTGCCAGCTCACCCGGGACAGGGGATCTTGCAAACTATGGCTACACCTTC | CASSPGTGDLANYGYTF
TRBJ1-1 | TRBD1 | TRBV6-5 | - | TGTGCCAGCAGTGAAGACAGGGCGACTGAAGCTTTCTTT | CASSEDRATEAFF
TRBJ1-1 | - | TRBV6-5 | - | TGTGCCAGTACGAGCAACACTGAAGCTTTCTTT | CASTSNTEAFF
TRBJ2-7 | TRBD2 | TRBV18 | - | TGTGCCAGCTCACCGGGAGGGGTCCACGAGCAGTACTTC | CASSPGGVHEQYF
TRBJ2-5 | - | TRBV18 | - | TGTGCCAGCTCAGCCAACCAGGAAGAGACCCAGTACTTC | CASSANQEETQYF
TRBJ1-4 | TRBD1 | TRBV29-1 | - | TGCAGCGTTGTAGGACAGGGATCCCGAAAACTGTTTTTT | CSVVGQGSRKLFF
TRBJ2-7 | TRBD1 | TRBV18 | - | TGTGCCAGCTCACCAGGTAGCAGGGGGCGCGGGGAGCAGTACTTC | CASSPGSRGRGEQYF
TRBJ1-1 | - | TRBV4-3 | - | TGCGCCAGCAGCCGGATGCTGGGGGGGGGAGGAAGTGAAGCTTTCTTT | CASSRMLGGGGSEAFF
TRBJ1-5 | TRBD1 | TRBV6-5 | - | TGTGCCAGCAGTAGGGACAGGTCTAGCAATCAGCCCCAGCATTTT | CASSRDRSSNQPQHF